Listed here are 28 T cell receptor beta chains from one sample, sequenced in a study of T cells in Graves' hyperthyroidism and ophthalmopathy. From RNA transcripts, TCR beta CDR3 regions were amplified. HTBI primers drove first-round RT-PCR of the TCR CDR3. A single record per CDR3 protein comes from TCRdb applying MiXCR to the multiplex PCR reads. Of fewer than 750,000 distinct CDR3 sequences listed, 14% were seen once; the top ten hold roughly an eighth. The sample comprised blood. The source of these receptors is a woman aged 50 to 60 with Graves' ophthalmopathy.

This sequence joins TRBV6-2 or TRBV6-3 and TRBJ2-7, with 12 positions matching TRBD2. This CDR3 is 17 amino acids long. Unmatched junction bases numbered 11, after V lost 4 bases and J lost 4 bases. CDR1 and CDR2 from the germline V gene are MNHEY and SVGEGT. The CDR3: CASSLLGLAGSHYEQYF. The CDR3 DNA sequence: TGTGCCAGCAGTTTACTAGGACTAGCGGGATCTCATTACGAGCAGTACTTC.

This clonotype appeared many times. The V and J genes are TRBV5-5 and TRBJ2-3, with D possibly being TRBD2 (8 bases). CDR1 is SGHKS and CDR2 is YYEKEE in the germline V gene (reference sequence). The CDR3 covers 19 residues. Trimming pared 1 base from V and 9 bases from J, leaving 30 bases between. The CDR3 DNA reads as TGTGCCAGCAGCTTGACCGGGACAGCCGGGACTAGAAGTCAGGGGACGCAGTATTTT. Protein: CASSLTGTAGTRSQGTQYF. Drawing the rest from reference TRBV5-5 and TRBJ2-3, the complete variable domain is DAGVTQSPTHLIKTRGQQVTLRCSPISGHKSVSWYQQVLGQGPQFIFQYYEKEERGRGNFPDRFSARQFPNYSSELNVNALLLGDSALYLCASSLTGTAGTRSQGTQYFGPGTRLTVL.

This clonotype was recorded many times. The chain uses TRBV5-5 and TRBJ1-1, with D unresolved. Germline assignment: CDR1 SGHKS and CDR2 YYEKEE (reference sequence). The CDR3 is 15 amino acids. Deletions cut 0 bases from V and 5 bases from J, with 14 bases between. The CDR3 loop is CASSLVLRPRTEAFF. The DNA for the CDR3 is TGTGCCAGCAGCTTGGTTTTACGGCCCCGGACTGAAGCTTTCTTT.

This clonotype occurred many times. This sequence joins TRBV7-2 and TRBJ1-5; D is perhaps TRBD1 (5 bases). Trimming pared 3 bases from V and 6 bases from J, leaving 15 bases between. The CDR3 sequence is 15 residues long. Germline CDR1 and CDR2: SGHTA and FQGNSA. The CDR3 loop reads CASSFGGSGGQPQHF. The CDR3 DNA sequence: TGTGCCAGCAGCTTTGGGGGATCCGGGGGTCAGCCCCAGCATTTT.

This clonotype was seen just once. Given a much more abundant clone one base away, this may be a read error. This is likely a read error, given that the CDR3 carries no conserved phenylalanine or tryptophan at its end. The chain links TRBV29-1 to TRBJ2-7; D may be TRBD1 (6 bases). V lost 4 bases and J 3 bases, leaving 10 bases between the germline ends. Germline V gene data show CDR1 as SQVTM and CDR2 as ANQGSEA. The CDR3 is 12 amino acids. CDR3 coding DNA: TGCAGCGTTGGTCAGGGGAACTACGAGCAGTACTCC. Translation: CSVGQGNYEQYS.

This clonotype was observed a few times. The chain uses TRBV5-1 and TRBJ1-4; no clear D. V lost 5 bases and J lost 1, with 6 bases in between. The germline gives CDR1 SGHRS, CDR2 YFSETQ. CDR3 length equals 13 residues. The CDR3 DNA sequence: TGCGCCAGCAGTAGTATAACTAATGAAAAACTGTTTTTT. Protein: CASSSITNEKLFF.

CDR3: CASSMEGSEKLFF. The CDR3 nucleotides read TGTGCCAGTAGTATGGAAGGAAGTGAAAAACTGTTTTTT. The V gene is TRBV19, the J gene TRBJ1-4; D remains ambiguous. The CDR3 spans 13 residues. Germline lookup yields CDR1 LNHDA and CDR2 SQIVND (reference sequence). V was trimmed by 3 bases and J by 7 bases, leaving 9 bases between them.

This clonotype was observed a handful of times. The chain is built from TRBV7-9 and TRBJ1-1; D is uncertain. V was pared by 2 bases and J by 5 bases, with 6 bases between. Germline CDR1 reads SEHNR; CDR2 reads FQNEAQ (reference sequence). The CDR3 loop spans 12 amino acids. This chain's CDR3 is CASSLRPTEAFF. CDR3 nucleotides: TGTGCCAGCAGCTTAAGGCCGACTGAAGCTTTCTTT.

This clonotype occurred many times. The J gene is TRBJ1-5, the V gene TRBV20-1; possibly TRBD1 for D (5 bases). CDR1 DFQATT and CDR2 SNEGSKA come from the germline V gene (reference sequence). This CDR3 contains 14 residues. Trimming left V 1 base short and J 5 bases short, with 12 bases between. This chain's CDR3 is CSARGQGGHQPQHF. The CDR3 coding sequence is TGCAGTGCTAGAGGGCAGGGTGGCCATCAGCCCCAGCATTTT.

This clonotype was seen a few times. The chain employs TRBV10-3 and TRBJ2-1, with 9 bases fitting TRBD2. CDR1 and CDR2 from the germline V gene are ENHRY and SYGVKD. V lost 7 bases and J lost 3; bases outside the gene matches: 10. The CDR3 has 16 residues. CDR3 residues: CAITPASGVIYNEQFF. In DNA, the CDR3 is TGTGCCATCACCCCAGCTAGCGGGGTTATCTACAATGAGCAGTTCTTC.

On this clonotype itself: Compared with germline, one end of the junction differs, possibly owing to a read error. This chain connects TRBV20-1 to TRBJ2-6; 8 nucleotides agree with TRBD1. The CDR3 extends over 19 amino acids. Germline loops: CDR1 DFQATT, CDR2 SNEGSKA (reference sequence). DNA of the CDR3: TGCAGTACTAGAGAACCAACCGGGACAGGTATTGGTGGGGCCAACGTCCTGACTTTC. Translation gives CSTREPTGTGIGGANVLTF.

This rearrangement joins TRBV6-2 or TRBV6-3 to TRBJ2-1; TRBD2 matches 9 bases. The trim removed 6 bases at V and 4 bases at J, leaving 7 bases unmatched. Germline CDR1 is MNHEY and CDR2 is SVGEGT. The CDR3 runs to 15 residues. The CDR3 here is CASSPMAGGYNEQFF. DNA of the CDR3: TGTGCCAGCAGCCCGATGGCGGGAGGGTACAATGAGCAGTTCTTC.

This clonotype was recorded many times. This chain joins TRBV20-1 and TRBJ2-5, with 10 bases lining up with TRBD1. The trim removed 2 bases at V and 4 bases at J, leaving 7 bases unmatched. This CDR3 contains 15 residues. CDR1 DFQATT and CDR2 SNEGSKA come from the germline V gene (reference sequence). CDR3 in amino acids: CSARPGQGSGETQYF. CDR3 in DNA: TGCAGTGCTAGACCGGGACAGGGGAGCGGAGAGACCCAGTACTTC.

The chain uses TRBV6-1 and TRBJ2-5, with 7 bases matching TRBD1. The ends lost 6 bases at V and 5 bases at J; junction bases unmatched: 6. This CDR3 has 13 residues. CDR1 and CDR2 from the germline V gene are MNHNS and SASEGT. The CDR3 spells CASRPGGVETQYF. CDR3 bases: TGTGCCAGCAGGCCAGGGGGTGTGGAGACCCAGTACTTC.

This clonotype was detected a few times. The chain has TRBV18 and TRBJ2-1; 14 positions match TRBD2. Germline V lookup: CDR1 KGHSH, CDR2 LQKENI. This CDR3 comprises 17 residues. V dropped 4 bases and J dropped 9; count of bases not matched to a gene: 11. CDR3 coding DNA: TGTGCCAGCTCACGACGCCTGACTAGCGGGAGGGCTTCTGAGCAGTTCTTC. This sequence encodes CASSRRLTSGRASEQFF.

This clonotype was observed many times. The V and J genes are TRBV7-2 and TRBJ2-5; 11 bases agree with TRBD2. V trimming: 9 bases; J trimming: 5 bases; junction bases outside the gene matches: 2. Germline loops: CDR1 SGHTA, CDR2 FQGNSA. This CDR3 comprises 12 residues. The CDR3: CASSGREETQYF. The CDR3 DNA reads as TGTGCCAGTAGCGGGAGGGAGGAGACCCAGTACTTC.

This clonotype has more than one count but fewer than ten. The gene calls are TRBV20-1 and TRBJ2-7; D might be TRBD2 (6 bases). CDR1 is DFQATT and CDR2 is SNEGSKA in the germline V gene (reference sequence). There are 14 residues in the CDR3. V shed 0 bases and J shed 4 bases, with 13 bases lying between them. CDR3 sequence (DNA): TGCAGTGCTAGAGATATTGAGCGGGCGTACGAGCAGTACTTC. Its translation is CSARDIERAYEQYF.

The chain uses TRBV11-3 and TRBJ2-1, with 15 bases aligning to TRBD2. The germline CDR1 and CDR2 sequences are SGHNT and YENEEA. Trimming cost V 4 bases and J 7 bases; bases outside gene matches: 8. This CDR3 comprises 17 residues. In nucleotides, the CDR3 is TGTGCCAGCAGCTCGGGACTAGCGGGAGGAGCGATGAATGAGCAGTTCTTC. Translating gives CASSSGLAGGAMNEQFF.

In its sample, this clonotype was seen many times. The CDR3 loop reads CASSLGLAGGRSTDTQYF. The CDR3 DNA reads TGTGCCAGCAGCTTAGGGCTAGCGGGAGGGAGGAGCACAGATACGCAGTATTTT. This chain uses TRBV11-2 with TRBJ2-3; 12 bases fit TRBD2. Trimming cost V 1 base and J 0 bases; bases outside gene matches: 5. CDR1 and CDR2 (germline): SGHAT, FQNNGV. The length of the CDR3 is 18 residues.

This clonotype was recorded at least ten times. The chain couples TRBV20-1 to TRBJ2-1, with 8 bases identical to TRBD1. Trimming removed 2 bases from V and 3 bases from J; junction bases left unmatched: 9. The CDR3 is 16 residues long. The germline V gene has CDR1 DFQATT and CDR2 SNEGSKA (reference sequence). Here the CDR3 DNA reads TGCAGTGCTAGATCGATTGGACAGGGAGTCTACAATGAGCAGTTCTTC. Encoded protein: CSARSIGQGVYNEQFF.

This clonotype was observed a few times. V is TRBV4-3 and J is TRBJ1-2, with a tentative D call TRBD1 (6 bases). The germline CDR1 and CDR2 sequences are LGHNA and YSLEER. The CDR3 runs to 15 residues. V lost 1 base to trimming and J lost 4 bases, with 13 bases between them. The CDR3 loop is CASSQGGGQSYGYTF. DNA of the CDR3: TGCGCCAGCAGCCAAGGGGGGGGGCAAAGCTATGGCTACACCTTC.

Notes on this clonotype: Just one base apart from a much larger clone, this may be a read error. The chain is built from TRBV3-1 and TRBJ2-1; D is possibly TRBD2 (5 bases). This CDR3 contains 14 residues. CDR1 LGHDT and CDR2 YNNKEL come from the germline V gene (reference sequence). Trimming took off 4 bases at V and 7 bases at J, with 14 bases between the two ends. In nucleotides, the CDR3 is TGTGCCAGCAGCCGAGATCGGGGTTGGAATGAGCAGTTCTTC. It codes for CASSRDRGWNEQFF.

The V and J genes are TRBV19 and TRBJ1-5, with D possibly TRBD1 on 5 matching bases. Germline CDR1 and CDR2: LNHDA and SQIVND (reference sequence). The germline V and J ends were trimmed by 6 bases and 4 bases, with 16 bases remaining between them. The CDR3 loop spans 15 amino acids. The chain's CDR3 is CASRVRGLGNQPQHF. The CDR3 nucleotides are TGTGCCAGTAGGGTAAGGGGACTAGGTAATCAGCCCCAGCATTTT.

This rearrangement joins TRBV10-2 to TRBJ2-7; D remains ambiguous. The germline V gene encodes CDR1 WSHSY and CDR2 SAAADI. V was cut by 3 bases and J by 3 bases, with 18 bases left in between. The CDR3 has 16 amino acids. The CDR3 nucleotides are TGCGCCAGCAGTGAATTTGGAACACGACGAGGCTACGAGCAGTACTTC. The encoded protein is CASSEFGTRRGYEQYF.

This clonotype appeared many times. The V gene is TRBV5-1, the J gene TRBJ1-1; TRBD1 might be the D (6 bases). Per germline, CDR1 SGHRS and CDR2 YFSETQ. This CDR3 contains 14 residues. V was shortened by 4 bases and J by 1 base, with 11 bases between the two germline ends. In nucleotides, the CDR3 is TGCGCCAGCAGCCGGGACACGGCGAACACTGAAGCTTTCTTT. Amino acid sequence: CASSRDTANTEAFF.

This clonotype was seen at least ten times. V is TRBV20-1 and J is TRBJ2-1, with 7 bases identical to TRBD2. Trimming took 2 bases from V and 4 from J; bases not matched to a gene: 5. Per the germline V gene, CDR1 is DFQATT and CDR2 is SNEGSKA (reference sequence). This CDR3 comprises 14 residues. The CDR3 spells CSARPGTTYNEQFF. CDR3 nucleotide sequence: TGCAGTGCTAGACCCGGGACTACATACAATGAGCAGTTCTTC.

In its sample, this clonotype was seen many times. V usage is TRBV11-2 and J usage is TRBJ1-6; D is perhaps TRBD1 (5 bases). The V end was cut by 0 bases, the J end by 5 bases, with 17 bases between. Germline lookup yields CDR1 SGHAT and CDR2 FQNNGV. The CDR3 is 18 amino acids. CDR3 coding DNA: TGTGCCAGCAGCTTAGATTCCCCCAGGGAGGGTAATAATTCACCCCTCCACTTT. Translated: CASSLDSPREGNNSPLHF.

A note on this clonotype: One junction end does not reproduce the germline sequence, and a read error may be involved. The chain joins TRBV7-2 to TRBJ2-1; D not resolved. Germline V gives CDR1 SGHTA, CDR2 FQGNSA. The CDR3 totals 14 residues. The CDR3 region has the DNA TGTGCCAGCAGCTTAGGTGGCAAGCCTTATGAGCGGTTCTTC. Translated, it gives CASSLGGKPYERFF.